The clone carrying this T cell receptor (beta chain) came up a few times. As yet, its antigen is unknown. A sample-barcoded 5' primer and a J-beta primer mix were used in a second PCR of about 7 to 12 cycles. TCRdb passed the 5' RACE reads through MiXCR, listing each CDR3 protein once. The profile shows over 1.5 million distinct CDR3 sequences, about 50% of them singletons. This specimen belongs to a study of blood T cells in healthy people across ages. Drawn from each donor were approximately 10 milliliters of peripheral blood. Findings and caveats of the study: Fewer expanded clones and more diversity marked long-lived versus aged donors. Researchers judged that diversity estimates from one million T cells fell short of true values. Leaving the PBMCs unsorted stopped any conclusive comparison of naive versus antigen-experienced cells.

Germline V gene sequence: CDR1 SGHKS, CDR2 YYEKEE (reference sequence). The CDR3 sequence is 14 residues long. Trimming shortened V by 2 bases and J by 4 bases, and 10 bases separated the two germline ends. Sequences were obtained from blood. The rearrangement uses TRBV5-5 and TRBJ1-5; D gene ambiguous. The receptor was derived from a woman aged 40 to 50 in good health. CDR3 nucleotides: TGTGCCAGCAGCTTTTCCAGTGAGAATCAGCCCCAGCATTTT. Translated, it gives CASSFSSENQPQHF.